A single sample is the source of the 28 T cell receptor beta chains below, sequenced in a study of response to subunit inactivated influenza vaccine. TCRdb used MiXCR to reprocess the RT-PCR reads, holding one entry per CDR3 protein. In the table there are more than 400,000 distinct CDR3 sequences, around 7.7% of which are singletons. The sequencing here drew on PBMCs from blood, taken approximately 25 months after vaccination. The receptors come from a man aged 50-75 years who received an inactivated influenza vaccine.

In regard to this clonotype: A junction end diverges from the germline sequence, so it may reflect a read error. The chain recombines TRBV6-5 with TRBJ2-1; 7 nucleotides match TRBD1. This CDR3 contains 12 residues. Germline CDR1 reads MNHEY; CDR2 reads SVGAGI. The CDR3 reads CASSLNRGKLVF. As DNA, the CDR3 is TGTGCCAGCAGTCTAAACAGGGGAAAGTTAGTCTTC.

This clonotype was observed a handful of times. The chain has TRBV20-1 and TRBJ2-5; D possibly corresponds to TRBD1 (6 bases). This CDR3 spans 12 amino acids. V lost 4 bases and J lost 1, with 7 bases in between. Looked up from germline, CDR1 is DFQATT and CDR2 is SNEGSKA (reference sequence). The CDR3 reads CSANRAQETQYF. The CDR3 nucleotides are TGCAGTGCTAACAGGGCCCAAGAGACCCAGTACTTC.

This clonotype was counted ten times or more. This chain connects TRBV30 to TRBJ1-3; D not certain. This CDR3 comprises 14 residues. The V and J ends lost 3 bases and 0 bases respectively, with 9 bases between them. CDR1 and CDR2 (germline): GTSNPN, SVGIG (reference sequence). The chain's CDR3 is CAWSGMSSGNTIYF. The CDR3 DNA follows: TGTGCCTGGAGCGGGATGAGCTCTGGAAACACCATATATTTT.

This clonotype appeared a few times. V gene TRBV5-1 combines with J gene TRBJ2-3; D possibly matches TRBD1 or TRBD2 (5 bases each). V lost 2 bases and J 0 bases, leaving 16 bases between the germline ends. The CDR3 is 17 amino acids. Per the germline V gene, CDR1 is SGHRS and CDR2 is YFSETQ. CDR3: CASSLSPGPLSTDTQYF. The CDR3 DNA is TGCGCCAGCAGCTTATCCCCGGGACCTCTGAGCACAGATACGCAGTATTTT.

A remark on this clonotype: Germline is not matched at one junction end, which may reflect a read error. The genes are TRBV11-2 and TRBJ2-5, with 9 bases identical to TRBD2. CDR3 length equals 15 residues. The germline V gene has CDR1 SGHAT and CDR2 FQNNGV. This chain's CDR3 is CASSTPAGGMETQCF. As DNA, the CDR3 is TGTGCCAGCAGCACACCGGCGGGAGGGATGGAGACCCAGTGCTTC.

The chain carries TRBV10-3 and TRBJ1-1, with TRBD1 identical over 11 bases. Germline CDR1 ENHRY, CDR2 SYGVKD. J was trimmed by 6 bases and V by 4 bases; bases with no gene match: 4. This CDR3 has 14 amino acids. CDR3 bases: TGTGCCATCAGTGCAACGGACAGGGGGCCTGAAGCTTTCTTT. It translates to CAISATDRGPEAFF.

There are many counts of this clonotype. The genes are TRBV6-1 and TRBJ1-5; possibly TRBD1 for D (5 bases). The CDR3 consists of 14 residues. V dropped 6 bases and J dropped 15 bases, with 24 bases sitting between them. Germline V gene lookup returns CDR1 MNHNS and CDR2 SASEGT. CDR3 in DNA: TGTGCCAGCAGCCCCCTCCGGGACGCCCTTGGTGCGCATTTT. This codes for CASSPLRDALGAHF.

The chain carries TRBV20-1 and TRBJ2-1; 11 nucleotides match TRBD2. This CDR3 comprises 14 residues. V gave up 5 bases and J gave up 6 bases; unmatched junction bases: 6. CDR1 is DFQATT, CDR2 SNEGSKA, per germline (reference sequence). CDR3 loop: CSAHSGRGGNEQFF. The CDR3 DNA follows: TGCAGTGCTCATAGCGGGAGGGGCGGCAATGAGCAGTTCTTC.

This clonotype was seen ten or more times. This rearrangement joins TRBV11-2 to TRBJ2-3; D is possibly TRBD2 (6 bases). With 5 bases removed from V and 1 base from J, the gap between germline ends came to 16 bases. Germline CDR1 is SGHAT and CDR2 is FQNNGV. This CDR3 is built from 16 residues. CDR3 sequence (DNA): TGTGCCAGCAGCCCTGGGCGGGGTCCAGGCACAGATACGCAGTATTTT. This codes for CASSPGRGPGTDTQYF.

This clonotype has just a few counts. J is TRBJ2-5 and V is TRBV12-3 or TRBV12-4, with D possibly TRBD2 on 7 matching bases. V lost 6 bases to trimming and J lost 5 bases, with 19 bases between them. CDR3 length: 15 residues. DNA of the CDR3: TGTGCCAGCAGGAGGGGGGGAACCCGAGGCGAGACCCAGTACTTC. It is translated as CASRRGGTRGETQYF.

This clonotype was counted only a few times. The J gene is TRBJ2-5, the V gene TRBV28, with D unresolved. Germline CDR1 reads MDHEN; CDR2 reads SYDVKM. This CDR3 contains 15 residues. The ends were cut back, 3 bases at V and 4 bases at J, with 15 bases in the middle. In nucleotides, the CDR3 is TGTGCCAGCAGTTTTCGGCTGTCCGTTTCAGAGACCCAGTACTTC. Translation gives CASSFRLSVSETQYF.

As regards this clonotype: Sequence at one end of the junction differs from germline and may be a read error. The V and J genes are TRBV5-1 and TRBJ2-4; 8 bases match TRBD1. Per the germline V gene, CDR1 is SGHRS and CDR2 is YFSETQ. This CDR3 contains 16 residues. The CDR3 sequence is CASSLATGGPKNFQYF. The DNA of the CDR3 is TGCGCCAGCAGCTTGGCCACAGGGGGACCCAAAAACTTTCAGTACTTC.

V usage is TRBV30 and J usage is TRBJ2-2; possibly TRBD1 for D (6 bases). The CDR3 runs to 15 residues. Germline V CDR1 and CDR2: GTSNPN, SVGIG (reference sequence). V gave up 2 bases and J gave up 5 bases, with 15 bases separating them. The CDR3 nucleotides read TGTGCCTGGAGTAGGCTGGGGGCGGGTACCGGGGAGCTGTTTTTT. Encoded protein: CAWSRLGAGTGELFF.

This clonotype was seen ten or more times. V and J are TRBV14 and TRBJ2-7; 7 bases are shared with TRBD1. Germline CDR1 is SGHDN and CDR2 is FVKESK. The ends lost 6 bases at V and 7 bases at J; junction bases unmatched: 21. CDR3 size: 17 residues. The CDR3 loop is CASRSPPREGAHGEQYF. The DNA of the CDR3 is TGTGCCAGCAGGTCCCCCCCCAGAGAGGGGGCGCATGGGGAGCAGTACTTC.

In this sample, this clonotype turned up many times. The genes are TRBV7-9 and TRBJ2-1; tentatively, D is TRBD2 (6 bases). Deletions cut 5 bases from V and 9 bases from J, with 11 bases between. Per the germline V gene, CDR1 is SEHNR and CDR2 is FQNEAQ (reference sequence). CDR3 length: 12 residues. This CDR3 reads CASSPTSFEQFF. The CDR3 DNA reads TGTGCCAGCAGCCCAACTAGCTTTGAGCAGTTCTTC.

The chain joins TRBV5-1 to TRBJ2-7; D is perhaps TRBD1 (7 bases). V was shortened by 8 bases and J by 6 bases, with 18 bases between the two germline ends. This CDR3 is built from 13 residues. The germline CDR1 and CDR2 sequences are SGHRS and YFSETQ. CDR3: CARVRQGGGEQYF. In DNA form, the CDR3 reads TGCGCCAGGGTTCGACAGGGAGGCGGCGAGCAGTACTTC. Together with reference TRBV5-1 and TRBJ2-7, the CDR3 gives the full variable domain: KAGVTQTPRYLIKTRGQQVTLSCSPISGHRSVSWYQQTPGQGLQFLFEYFSETQRNKGNFPGRFSGRQFSNSRSEMNVSTLELGDSALYLCARVRQGGGEQYFGPGTRLTVT.

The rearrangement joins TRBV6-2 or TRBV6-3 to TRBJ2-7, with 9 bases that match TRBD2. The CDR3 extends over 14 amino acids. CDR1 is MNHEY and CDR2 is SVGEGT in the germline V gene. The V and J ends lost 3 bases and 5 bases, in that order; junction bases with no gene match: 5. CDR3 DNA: TGTGCCAGCAGTTATAGCGGGAGTTTCAACGAGCAGTACTTC. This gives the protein CASSYSGSFNEQYF.

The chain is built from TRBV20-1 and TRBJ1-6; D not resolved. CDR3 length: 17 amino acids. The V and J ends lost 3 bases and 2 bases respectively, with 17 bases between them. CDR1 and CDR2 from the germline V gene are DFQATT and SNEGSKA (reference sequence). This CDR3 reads CSASQQPAGPYNSPLHF. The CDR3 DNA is TGCAGTGCTAGTCAACAGCCCGCAGGCCCCTATAATTCACCCCTCCACTTT.

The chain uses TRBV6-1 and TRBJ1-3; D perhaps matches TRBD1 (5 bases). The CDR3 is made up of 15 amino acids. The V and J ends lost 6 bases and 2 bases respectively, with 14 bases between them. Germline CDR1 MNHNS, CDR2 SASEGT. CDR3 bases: TGTGCCAGCAGCCAGGGACTATTGACTGGAAACACCATATATTTT. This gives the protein CASSQGLLTGNTIYF.

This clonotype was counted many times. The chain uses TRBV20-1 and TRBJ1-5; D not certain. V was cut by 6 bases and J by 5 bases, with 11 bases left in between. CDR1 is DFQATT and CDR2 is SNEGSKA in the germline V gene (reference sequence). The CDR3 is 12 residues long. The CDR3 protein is CSAEVYDQPQHF. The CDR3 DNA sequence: TGCAGTGCCGAGGTTTATGATCAGCCCCAGCATTTT.

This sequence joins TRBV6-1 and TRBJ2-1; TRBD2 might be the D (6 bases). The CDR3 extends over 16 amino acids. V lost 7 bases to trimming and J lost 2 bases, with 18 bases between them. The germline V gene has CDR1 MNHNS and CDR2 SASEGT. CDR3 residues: CASIIRPGLAYNEQFF. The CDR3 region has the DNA TGTGCCAGCATAATCCGGCCGGGACTCGCCTACAATGAGCAGTTCTTC.

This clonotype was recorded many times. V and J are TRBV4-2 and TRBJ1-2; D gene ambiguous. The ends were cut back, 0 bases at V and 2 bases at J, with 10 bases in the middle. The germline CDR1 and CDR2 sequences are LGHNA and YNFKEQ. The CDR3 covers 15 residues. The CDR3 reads CASSQERARNYGYTF. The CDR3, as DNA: TGTGCCAGCAGCCAAGAGAGGGCAAGGAACTATGGCTACACCTTC.

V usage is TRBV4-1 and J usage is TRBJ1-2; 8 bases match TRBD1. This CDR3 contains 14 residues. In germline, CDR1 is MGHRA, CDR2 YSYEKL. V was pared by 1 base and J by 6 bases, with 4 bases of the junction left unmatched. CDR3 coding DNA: TGCGCCAGCAGCCAAGGCTTCAGGGGGCATGGCTACACCTTC. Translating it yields CASSQGFRGHGYTF.

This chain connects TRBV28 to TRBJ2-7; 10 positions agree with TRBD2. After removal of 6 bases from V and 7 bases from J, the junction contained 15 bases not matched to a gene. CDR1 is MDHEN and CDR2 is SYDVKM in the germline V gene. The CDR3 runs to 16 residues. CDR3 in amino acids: CASSSGSASGRQEQYF. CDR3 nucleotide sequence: TGTGCCAGCAGCTCTGGTTCGGCTAGCGGGAGACAGGAGCAGTACTTC.

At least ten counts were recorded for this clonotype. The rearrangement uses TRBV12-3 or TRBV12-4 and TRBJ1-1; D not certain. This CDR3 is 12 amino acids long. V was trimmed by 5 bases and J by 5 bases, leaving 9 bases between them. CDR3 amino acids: CASSPSRTEAFF. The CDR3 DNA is TGTGCCAGCAGTCCAAGTCGAACTGAAGCTTTCTTT.

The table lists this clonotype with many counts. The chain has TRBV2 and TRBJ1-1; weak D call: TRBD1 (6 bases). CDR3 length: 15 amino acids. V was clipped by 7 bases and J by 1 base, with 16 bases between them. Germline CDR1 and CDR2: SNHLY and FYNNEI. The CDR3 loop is CASTVGGVRNTEAFF. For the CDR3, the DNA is TGTGCCAGCACAGTCGGGGGCGTGAGGAACACTGAAGCTTTCTTT. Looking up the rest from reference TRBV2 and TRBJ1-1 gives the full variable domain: EPEVTQTPSHQVTQMGQEVILRCVPISNHLYFYWYRQILGQKVEFLVSFYNNEISEKSEIFDDQFSVERPDGSNFTLKIRSTKLEDSAMYFCASTVGGVRNTEAFFGQGTRLTVV.

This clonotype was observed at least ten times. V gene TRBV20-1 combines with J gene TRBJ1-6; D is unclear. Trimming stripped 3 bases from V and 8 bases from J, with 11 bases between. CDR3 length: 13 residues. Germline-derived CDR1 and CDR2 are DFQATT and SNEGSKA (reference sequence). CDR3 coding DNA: TGCAGTGCTAGTATGGGCCAGGATTCACCCCTCCACTTT. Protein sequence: CSASMGQDSPLHF.

The chain's CDR3 is CASSTGGLQEKLFF. Written as DNA, the CDR3 is TGCGCCAGCAGCACAGGGGGCCTTCAAGAAAAACTGTTTTTT. This chain uses TRBV5-1 with TRBJ1-4, with 9 bases lining up with TRBD1. The CDR3 is 14 amino acids. From germline, CDR1 is SGHRS and CDR2 YFSETQ. With V trimmed by 4 bases and J by 8 bases, 6 bases remained unmatched.